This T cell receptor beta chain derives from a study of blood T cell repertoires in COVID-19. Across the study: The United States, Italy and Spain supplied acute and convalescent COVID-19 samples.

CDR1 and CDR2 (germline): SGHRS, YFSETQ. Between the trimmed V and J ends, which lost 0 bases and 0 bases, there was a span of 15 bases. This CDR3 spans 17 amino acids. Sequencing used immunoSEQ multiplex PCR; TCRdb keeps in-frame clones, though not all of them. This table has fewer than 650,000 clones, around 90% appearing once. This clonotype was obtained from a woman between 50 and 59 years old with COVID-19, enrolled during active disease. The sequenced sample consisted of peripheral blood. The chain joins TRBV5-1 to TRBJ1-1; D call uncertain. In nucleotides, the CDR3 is TGCGCCAGCAGCTTGGAAACGTCGCGGGGTATGAACACTGAAGCTTTCTTT. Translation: CASSLETSRGMNTEAFF.